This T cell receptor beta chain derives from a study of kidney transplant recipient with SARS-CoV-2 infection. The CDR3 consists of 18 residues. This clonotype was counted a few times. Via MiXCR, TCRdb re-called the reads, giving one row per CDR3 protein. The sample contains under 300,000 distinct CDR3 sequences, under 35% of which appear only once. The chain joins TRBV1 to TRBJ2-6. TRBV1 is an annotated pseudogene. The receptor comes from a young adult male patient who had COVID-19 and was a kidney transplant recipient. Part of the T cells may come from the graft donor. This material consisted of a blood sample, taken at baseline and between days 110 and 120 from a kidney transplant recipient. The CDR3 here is CTSSCLICAQSRANVLTF. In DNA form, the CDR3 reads TGCACCAGCAGTTGTCTTATTTGTGCACAAAGTCGGGCCAACGTCCTGACTTTC.